Given below is one T cell receptor (beta chain) in context. Trimming stripped 0 bases from V and 11 bases from J, with 14 bases between. The CDR3 extends over 13 amino acids. From germline, CDR1 is SGHDN and CDR2 FVKESK. Participants were placed into cohorts based on the clinical history they reported. The entry originates in a study of blood T cell repertoires in COVID-19. The overall study: PBMCs, B-cell-depleted T cells, or T cells were the source of the cDNA or gDNA that made up the material.

Original analysis: Reference gene primer amplification yielded estimated nucleated cell counts. Data came from immunoSEQ multiplex PCR; TCRdb stores just in-frame clones and leaves some out. V and J calls and clone size follow that table, whereas D and trimming were derived from the DNA. This table has under 200,000 clones, roughly 86% appearing once. V usage is TRBV14 and J usage is TRBJ2-7; D is possibly TRBD1 (6 bases). Sequencing was carried out using PBMCs or T cells enriched from blood (not recorded which). This receptor was taken from a middle-aged man with acute COVID-19. This CDR3 is CASSQDGRPGEYF. CDR3 nucleotides: TGTGCCAGCAGCCAAGACGGTAGGCCAGGGGAGTACTTC.